The 28 T cell receptor beta chains listed next were all sequenced from one sample in a study of shared clonotypes between healthy human individuals. Produced via immunoSEQ multiplex PCR; TCRdb's table is partial and in-frame only. The data hold about 670,000 clones, with about three quarters observed a single time. Material for sequencing was memory CD4+ T cells sorted from blood. Subset: CD45RA-negative fraction. The origin of the receptors is a woman between 25 and 40 years old in good health.

This chain uses TRBV14 with TRBJ1-1; TRBD1 matches at 9 bases. The V gene's germline CDR1 is SGHDN and CDR2 FVKESK. The CDR3 has 14 amino acids. V was clipped by 4 bases and J by 5 bases; unmatched bases: 5. CDR3 sequence reads: CASSPYRGRTEAFF. Here the CDR3 DNA reads TGTGCCAGCAGCCCTTACAGGGGGCGTACTGAAGCTTTCTTT.

The sample holds many counts of this clone. The V gene is TRBV30, the J gene TRBJ2-7; 9 bases are shared with TRBD1. Germline values: CDR1 GTSNPN, CDR2 SVGIG (reference sequence). This CDR3 comprises 15 residues. With V trimmed by 1 base and J by 6 bases, 10 bases remained unmatched. The CDR3 loop reads CAWSAAGTGSPEQYF. In nucleotides, the CDR3 is TGTGCCTGGAGTGCCGCCGGGACAGGGAGTCCCGAGCAGTACTTC.

For this clone: At the DNA level, this CDR3 is encoded by other sequences in the same sample as well. The V gene is TRBV5-1, the J gene TRBJ2-1; 10 bases map to TRBD2. Germline V lookup: CDR1 SGHRS, CDR2 YFSETQ. CDR3 length: 14 residues. V shed 2 bases and J 4 bases; nucleotides not matched to a gene: 0. CDR3 nucleotides: TGCGCCAGCAGCTTACTAGCGGGATACAATGAGCAGTTCTTC. Its translation: CASSLLAGYNEQFF.

The chain recombines TRBV6-1 with TRBJ2-3; unclear D gene. The CDR3 covers 12 residues. Trimming took off 2 bases at V and 7 bases at J, with 7 bases between the two ends. From germline, CDR1 is MNHNS and CDR2 SASEGT. The CDR3 nucleotides read TGTGCCAGCAGTGAATGGCAGCATACGCAGTATTTT. Its translation: CASSEWQHTQYF.

The V call is TRBV11-2, the J call TRBJ2-5; TRBD2 might be the D (6 bases). The CDR3 is 14 residues long. The germline gives CDR1 SGHAT, CDR2 FQNNGV. Between the trimmed V and J ends, which lost 3 bases and 3 bases, there was a span of 11 bases. This chain's CDR3 is CASSFTGDKETQYF. The CDR3 bases are TGTGCCAGCAGCTTTACGGGGGATAAAGAGACCCAGTACTTC.

The chain has TRBV25-1 and TRBJ1-5; D ambiguous. The CDR3 covers 14 residues. Deletions cut 1 base from V and 5 bases from J, with 9 bases between. CDR1 is MGHDK, CDR2 SYGVNS, per germline. CDR3 amino acids: CASSESEGYQPQHF. DNA for the CDR3: TGTGCCAGCAGTGAATCTGAGGGCTATCAGCCCCAGCATTTT.

This clone has only a few counts. The genes are TRBV9 and TRBJ2-1; unclear D gene. Germline V gives CDR1 SGDLS, CDR2 YYNGEE. The CDR3 extends over 14 amino acids. V shed 0 bases and J shed 4 bases, with 8 bases lying between them. Here the CDR3 DNA reads TGTGCCAGCAGCGTAGCCGCGATATACAATGAGCAGTTCTTC. It encodes CASSVAAIYNEQFF.

This clone was counted between two and nine times. This chain connects TRBV11-1 to TRBJ2-5, with TRBD2 as a possible D gene (6 bases). V lost 6 bases to trimming and J lost 7 bases, with 18 bases between them. The CDR3 sequence is 14 residues long. Germline CDR1 is SGHAT and CDR2 is FQDESV (reference sequence). CDR3 residues: CASRGDVSGGTQYF. As DNA, the CDR3 is TGTGCCAGCAGAGGGGACGTGTCCGGGGGGACCCAGTACTTC.

This clone turned up a few times. This chain joins TRBV28 and TRBJ2-7, with TRBD2 matching over 8 bases. This CDR3 comprises 16 residues. Germline values: CDR1 MDHEN, CDR2 SYDVKM. V lost 5 bases to trimming and J lost 2 bases; unmatched junction nucleotides: 11. The CDR3 reads CASSPRSGSKTYEQYF. CDR3 nucleotide sequence: TGTGCCAGCAGTCCCCGCAGCGGGAGCAAGACCTACGAGCAGTACTTC.

The table lists this clone with a count of one. V usage is TRBV7-9 and J usage is TRBJ2-6; 8 bases map to TRBD1. This CDR3 region has 18 residues. Looked up from germline, CDR1 is SEHNR and CDR2 is FQNEAQ (reference sequence). Losses at the gene ends were 2 bases for V and 1 base for J; bases not matched to a gene: 7. The CDR3 sequence: CASSLRGQGGSGANVLTF. The DNA for the CDR3 is TGTGCCAGCAGCTTACGAGGACAGGGTGGGTCTGGGGCCAACGTCCTGACTTTC.

The chain links TRBV18 to TRBJ1-3; D is undetermined. With 1 base removed from V and 0 bases from J, the gap between germline ends came to 13 bases. The germline V gene has CDR1 KGHSH and CDR2 LQKENI. The CDR3 is 17 amino acids. CDR3: CASSPQESSISGNTIYF. CDR3 in DNA: TGTGCCAGCTCACCACAGGAGAGTTCTATCTCTGGAAACACCATATATTTT.

This clone appeared a few times. The chain uses TRBV6-4 and TRBJ2-3; 7 nucleotides line up with TRBD2. This CDR3 has 9 residues. Germline V lookup: CDR1 MRHNA, CDR2 SNTAGT. V lost 9 bases and J lost 11; bases outside the gene matches: 2. CDR3 DNA sequence: TGTGCCAGTAGCGGGTGGCAGTATTTT. Translated: CASSGWQYF.

The rearrangement uses TRBV2 and TRBJ2-1, with a weak D call TRBD1 (6 bases). This CDR3 is built from 13 residues. Germline-derived CDR1 and CDR2 are SNHLY and FYNNEI. Trimming shortened V by 6 bases and J by 6 bases, and 12 bases separated the two germline ends. CDR3 nucleotide sequence: TGTGCCAGCAGCACCGGACAGCTCAATGAGCAGTTCTTC. Translated, it gives CASSTGQLNEQFF.

The V and J genes are TRBV9 and TRBJ2-2, with D perhaps TRBD1 or TRBD2 (6 bases each). The CDR3 is 18 residues long. V was cut by 0 bases and J by 2 bases, with 17 bases left in between. Germline CDR1 and CDR2: SGDLS and YYNGEE. The CDR3 bases are TGTGCCAGCAGCGTAGGATGGGGGGCTAGCGACAACACCGGGGAGCTGTTTTTT. This encodes CASSVGWGASDNTGELFF.

This clone has more than one count but fewer than ten. The chain carries TRBV7-9 and TRBJ2-7, with 7 positions matching TRBD1. The J segment lost 7 bases and the V segment lost 4 bases, leaving 16 bases of the junction unmatched. The CDR3 runs to 16 residues. From germline, CDR1 is SEHNR and CDR2 FQNEAQ (reference sequence). CDR3 sequence (DNA): TGTGCCAGCAGCTCCCAACCCACGACAGGGCATGAAGAGCAGTACTTC. Its translation is CASSSQPTTGHEEQYF.

The chain joins TRBV6-5 to TRBJ1-3; possible D gene TRBD1, 5 bases. With 5 bases removed from V and 2 bases from J, the gap between germline ends came to 13 bases. Germline-derived CDR1 and CDR2 are MNHEY and SVGAGI. The CDR3 sequence is 15 residues long. The CDR3 protein is CASSTAGSTGNTIYF. CDR3 nucleotides: TGTGCCAGCAGTACGGCAGGGTCTACTGGAAACACCATATATTTT.

The rearrangement joins TRBV30 to TRBJ2-6; D may match TRBD1 or TRBD2 (5 bases each). Germline V gene lookup returns CDR1 GTSNPN and CDR2 SVGIG (reference sequence). The CDR3 consists of 17 residues. V was shortened by 2 bases and J by 0 bases, with 14 bases between the two germline ends. The CDR3 loop is CAWSRGDGPSGANVLTF. CDR3 bases: TGTGCCTGGAGTCGTGGGGACGGGCCCTCTGGGGCCAACGTCCTGACTTTC.

This clone came up a few times. V usage is TRBV21-1 and J usage is TRBJ2-7; TRBD2 is the table's D call, not checked against the DNA. TRBV21-1 is tagged as a pseudogene. This CDR3 is built from 15 residues. In DNA, the CDR3 is TGTGCCAGCAGTACGGGAGGGCCGAGGATGTACGAGCAGTACTTC. Translated, it gives CASSTGGPRMYEQYF.

V gene TRBV28 combines with J gene TRBJ2-7, with D unclear. CDR3 length: 15 amino acids. Trimming took 8 bases from V and 5 from J, leaving 22 bases between them. The germline CDR1 and CDR2 sequences are MDHEN and SYDVKM. CDR3 sequence: CASVSVSGPGHEQYF. The CDR3 DNA follows: TGTGCCAGCGTTTCCGTGTCTGGCCCGGGCCACGAGCAGTACTTC.

V is TRBV27 and J is TRBJ2-7; 8 bases fit TRBD1. Germline CDR1 is MNHEY and CDR2 is SMNVEV (reference sequence). V shed 6 bases and J 2 bases; nucleotides not matched to a gene: 6. The CDR3 totals 14 residues. The CDR3 coding sequence is TGTGCCAGCAGCTCTGGGGACAGGCCCTACGAGCAGTACTTC. Translated: CASSSGDRPYEQYF.

The rearrangement links TRBV5-1 to TRBJ1-4, with 7 bases fitting TRBD1. The junction had 8 bases not matched to a gene; V was cut back by 0 bases and J by 6 bases. The CDR3 consists of 16 residues. Germline CDR1 SGHRS, CDR2 YFSETQ. CDR3 DNA sequence: TGCGCCAGCAGCTTGGACAGGGGCACGTTTGATGAAAAACTGTTTTTT. As protein: CASSLDRGTFDEKLFF.

The count of this clone is one. This rearrangement joins TRBV15 to TRBJ2-1; weak D call: TRBD2 (5 bases). The CDR3 contains 15 residues. Per germline, CDR1 LNHNV and CDR2 YYDKDF (reference sequence). V lost 0 bases to trimming and J lost 4 bases, with 10 bases between them. Here the CDR3 reads CATSRDASRYNEQFF. The CDR3 DNA follows: TGTGCCACCAGCAGAGATGCTAGCAGGTACAATGAGCAGTTCTTC.

This clone was recorded a few times. The V call is TRBV2, the J call TRBJ2-1; D call uncertain. In germline, CDR1 is SNHLY, CDR2 FYNNEI. CDR3 length: 14 residues. The V and J ends lost 5 bases and 1 base respectively, with 9 bases between them. The CDR3 DNA reads TGTGCCAGCAGTTTTAGCTGGTCCTACAATGAGCAGTTCTTC. It codes for CASSFSWSYNEQFF.

The rearrangement links TRBV11-2 to TRBJ1-2; TRBD1 is a possible D gene (5 bases). Germline V CDR1 and CDR2: SGHAT, FQNNGV. The CDR3 is made up of 17 amino acids. V shed 5 bases and J shed 0 bases, with 19 bases lying between them. As DNA, the CDR3 is TGTGCCAGCAGCCTCGGGACCTGGGTTGGGGCTAACTATGGCTACACCTTC. Its protein product is CASSLGTWVGANYGYTF.

The chain is built from TRBV5-1 and TRBJ2-7; TRBD2 might be the D (6 bases). This CDR3 contains 16 residues. V shed 0 bases and J shed 2 bases, with 15 bases lying between them. CDR1 is SGHRS and CDR2 is YFSETQ in the germline V gene. The CDR3 loop is CASSLARASDAYEQYF. CDR3 bases: TGCGCCAGCAGCTTGGCCAGGGCTAGCGATGCCTACGAGCAGTACTTC.

The gene calls are TRBV7-3 and TRBJ2-2; D call uncertain. The CDR3 runs to 15 residues. Trimming removed 2 bases from V and 2 bases from J, with 9 bases in between. Germline V gene data show CDR1 as SGHTA and CDR2 as FQGTGA. DNA of the CDR3: TGTGCCAGCAGCTTAGCGGCTATCAACACCGGGGAGCTGTTTTTT. Translation gives CASSLAAINTGELFF.

CDR3 in amino acids: CACSRDGFTDTQYF. The CDR3 region has the DNA TGTGCCTGCTCCCGGGACGGCTTCACAGATACGCAGTATTTT. V usage is TRBV28 and J usage is TRBJ2-3; D could derive from TRBD1 or TRBD2 (5 bases each). Trimming removed 11 bases at V and 2 bases at J, with 17 bases between. In germline, CDR1 is MDHEN, CDR2 SYDVKM. The CDR3 sequence is 14 residues long.

This rearrangement joins TRBV5-4 to TRBJ2-7; 8 bases fit TRBD1. V lost 0 bases and J lost 1; bases outside the gene matches: 18. The length of the CDR3 is 20 residues. The germline gives CDR1 SGHNT, CDR2 YYREEE (reference sequence). The CDR3 DNA reads TGTGCCAGCAGCTTGGATCTAGGCAGGGGGCGCGGCACCGGTTCCTACGAGCAGTACTTC. Residues: CASSLDLGRGRGTGSYEQYF.